This TCR beta chain appears in the sequencing data of a study of T cell responses to AZD1222 COVID-19 vaccine. TCRdb keeps only in-frame clones here, not all; method: immunoSEQ multiplex PCR. The sample contains approximately 120,000 clones, around 85% of which appear only once. Regarding this clone: Its antigen is not identified.

Study-wide results and caveats: White British ancestry dominated among donors, who included more females, and clonal diversity was possibly underestimated.

The V and J ends lost 6 bases and 2 bases respectively, with 10 bases between them. This CDR3 region has 13 residues. Per germline, CDR1 KGHSH and CDR2 LQKENI. The material sequenced was peripheral blood, taken 28 days after the second AZD1222 dose. The rearrangement uses TRBV18 and TRBJ1-2; D gene ambiguous. The sequence was collected from an adult who received the AZD1222 COVID-19 vaccine. CDR3 in DNA: TGTGCCAGCTCGCCAAGGAGGAACTATGGCTACACCTTC. This encodes CASSPRRNYGYTF.